This T cell receptor beta chain was sequenced in a study of T cell responses to AZD1222 COVID-19 vaccine. Overall study findings and caveats: Spike regions recognized by vaccine-associated CD4 TCRs spanned the protein, led by 160-218 and 743-854.

The method was immunoSEQ multiplex PCR; TCRdb's version includes in-frame clones alone and lacks a portion of them. The table shows some 130,000 clones, with more than 85% occurring only once. Notes on this clone: As yet, its antigen is unknown.

Source: peripheral blood, taken on day 0 of AZD1222 vaccination. The origin of this receptor is an adult in good health.

CDR3 residues: CASSLEAGGVTNEKLFF. The DNA of the CDR3 is TGTGCCAGCAGCTTAGAGGCCGGGGGGGTAACTAATGAAAAACTGTTTTTT. The chain combines TRBV7-9 with TRBJ1-4, with a weak D call TRBD1 (5 bases). V lost 1 base, J lost 1 base, and 13 bases lay in between. This CDR3 spans 17 amino acids. Germline CDR1 SEHNR, CDR2 FQNEAQ (reference sequence).